What follows is one T cell receptor (beta chain) and its context. Its matching antigen is unknown. The data were taken from a study of T cell repertoires in cytomegalovirus infection. Regarding the study as a whole: Identification of carriers of CMV plus the relevant HLA was performed using cumulative public TCR beta family frequency.

Looked up from germline, CDR1 is SGHRS and CDR2 is YFSETQ. This CDR3 is 13 amino acids long. V was clipped by 3 bases and J by 3 bases, with 10 bases between them. TCRdb re-called the reads through MiXCR, storing one row per CDR3 protein. The sample lists about 500,000 distinct CDR3 sequences; around 35% were seen once. The clonotype comes from a human donor in good health (CMV status not recorded). Some clones in this sample may be carry-over from other donors' samples. Source: cultured PBMCs, taken from culture after CMV antigen stimulation. The chain links TRBV5-1 to TRBJ2-7; D not certain. The CDR3 loop is CASSSHPGYEQYF. In nucleotides, the CDR3 is TGCGCCAGCAGCTCTCATCCAGGCTACGAGCAGTACTTC.